A selection of T cell receptor beta chains follows, all from one sample in a study of cytomegalovirus exposure and HLA in healthy donors. Profiled with immunoSEQ multiplex PCR; TCRdb holds only in-frame clones, not every one. The sample has around 150,000 clones, about 85% seen once. Sequencing was performed on PBMCs. The receptors here all came from a human donor in good health. Both conserved end residues are part of each CDR3. The order of the fields is V gene, D gene, clone size, J gene, CDR3 DNA, CDR3 protein. A D gene is named only where the DNA matches it firmly. The size entry is marked missing in some rows and otherwise reads once, few, many or a size class.

v_gene: TRBV10-1
d_gene: NA
abundance: NA
j_gene: TRBJ2-1
CDR3nt: TGCGCCAGCAGTGAGATAGGGGAACAGGGCAATGAGCAGTTCTTC
CDR3aa: CASSEIGEQGNEQFF

v_gene: TRBV18
d_gene: NA
abundance: NA
j_gene: TRBJ1-2
CDR3nt: TGTGCCAGCTCACCACTAGGACAAATGACCCCATTCTATGGCTACACCTTC
CDR3aa: CASSPLGQMTPFYGYTF

v_gene: TRBV5-1
d_gene: TRBD1
abundance: NA
j_gene: TRBJ2-1
CDR3nt: TGCGCCAGCAGCCAGACAGGGGTAGATGAGCAGTTCTTC
CDR3aa: CASSQTGVDEQFF

v_gene: TRBV6-5
d_gene: TRBD2
abundance: NA
j_gene: TRBJ2-7
CDR3nt: TGTGCCAGCAGTTACGGTGGGGCTAGCGGCTCCTACGAGCAGTACTTC
CDR3aa: CASSYGGASGSYEQYF

v_gene: TRBV12-5
d_gene: TRBD1
abundance: NA
j_gene: TRBJ2-3
CDR3nt: TGTGCTAGTGGTTTGGTACTTTCAAGGGGGCCACCGGCAGATACGCAGTATTTT
CDR3aa: CASGLVLSRGPPADTQYF

v_gene: TRBV25-1
d_gene: NA
abundance: NA
j_gene: TRBJ2-7
CDR3nt: TGTGCCAGCAGTGGGACAGAAGCCTACGAGCAGTACTTC
CDR3aa: CASSGTEAYEQYF

v_gene: TRBV19
d_gene: NA
abundance: NA
j_gene: TRBJ1-5
CDR3nt: TGTGCCAGTAGTAGGTATGAGTATAGCAATCAGCCCCAGCATTTT
CDR3aa: CASSRYEYSNQPQHF

v_gene: TRBV28
d_gene: TRBD1
abundance: few
j_gene: TRBJ2-7
CDR3nt: TGTGCCACCAGCCCTACAGGGGTGGTACGCGAGCAGTACTTC
CDR3aa: CATSPTGVVREQYF

v_gene: TRBV28
d_gene: NA
abundance: NA
j_gene: TRBJ2-7
CDR3nt: TGTGCCAGCAGTATTGGCGGGGTTACCTCCTACGAGCAGTACTTC
CDR3aa: CASSIGGVTSYEQYF

v_gene: TRBV9
d_gene: NA
abundance: NA
j_gene: TRBJ1-4
CDR3nt: TGTGCCAGCAGCGTAGACATTCAAGAAAAACTGTTTTTT
CDR3aa: CASSVDIQEKLFF

v_gene: TRBV5-8
d_gene: TRBD2
abundance: NA
j_gene: TRBJ2-7
CDR3nt: TGTGCCAGCACCTCAAGCGGGATTCCCCACGAGCAGTACTTC
CDR3aa: CASTSSGIPHEQYF